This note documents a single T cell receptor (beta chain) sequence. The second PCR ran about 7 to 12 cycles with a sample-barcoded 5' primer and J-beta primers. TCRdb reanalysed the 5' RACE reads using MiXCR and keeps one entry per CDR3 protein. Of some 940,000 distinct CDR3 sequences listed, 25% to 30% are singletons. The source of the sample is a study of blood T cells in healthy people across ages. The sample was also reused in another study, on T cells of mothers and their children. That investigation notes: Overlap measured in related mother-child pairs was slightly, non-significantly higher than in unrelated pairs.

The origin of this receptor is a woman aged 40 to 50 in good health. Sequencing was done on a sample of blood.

CDR3 in amino acids: CASSTQGRRAYGYTF. The CDR3 nucleotides read TGTGCCAGCAGTACTCAGGGGAGGAGGGCCTATGGCTACACCTTC. The chain combines TRBV28 with TRBJ1-2, with D possibly matching TRBD1 (6 bases). V lost 5 bases and J lost 4, with 17 bases in between. This CDR3 is 15 amino acids long. Germline V CDR1 and CDR2: MDHEN, SYDVKM.